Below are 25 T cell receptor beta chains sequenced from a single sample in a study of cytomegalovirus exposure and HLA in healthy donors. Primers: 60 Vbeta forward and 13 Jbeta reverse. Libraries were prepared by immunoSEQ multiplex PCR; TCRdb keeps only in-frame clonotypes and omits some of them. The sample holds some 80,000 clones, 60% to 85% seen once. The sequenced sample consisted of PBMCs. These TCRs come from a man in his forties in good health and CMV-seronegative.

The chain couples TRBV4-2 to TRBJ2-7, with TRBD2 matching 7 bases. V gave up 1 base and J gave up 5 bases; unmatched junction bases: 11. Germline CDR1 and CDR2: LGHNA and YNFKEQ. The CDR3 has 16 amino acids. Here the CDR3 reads CASSQVGASGVDEQYF. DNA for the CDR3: TGTGCCAGCAGCCAAGTTGGGGCCAGCGGGGTAGACGAGCAGTACTTC.

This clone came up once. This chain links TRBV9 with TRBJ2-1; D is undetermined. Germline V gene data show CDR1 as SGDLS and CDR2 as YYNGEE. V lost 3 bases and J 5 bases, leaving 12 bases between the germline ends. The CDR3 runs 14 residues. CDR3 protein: CASSARHEDNEQFF. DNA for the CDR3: TGTGCCAGCAGCGCCCGCCATGAGGACAATGAGCAGTTCTTC.

In nucleotides, the CDR3 is TGTGCCAGCAGCTTGGTGGGCTGGGACAGTCAGTACTTC. It encodes CASSLVGWDSQYF. The chain links TRBV5-6 to TRBJ2-4; 7 bases are a match to TRBD1. Trimming at V came to 0 bases and at J to 12 bases, leaving 6 bases not matched to a gene. CDR1 and CDR2 (germline): SGHDT, YYEEEE. This CDR3 has 13 amino acids.

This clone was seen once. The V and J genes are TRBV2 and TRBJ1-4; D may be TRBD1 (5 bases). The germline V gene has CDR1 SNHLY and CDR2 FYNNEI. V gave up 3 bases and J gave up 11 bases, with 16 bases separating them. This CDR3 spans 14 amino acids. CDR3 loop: CASSDGGGGLKLFF. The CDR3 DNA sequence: TGTGCCAGCAGTGACGGGGGTGGGGGTTTGAAACTGTTTTTT.

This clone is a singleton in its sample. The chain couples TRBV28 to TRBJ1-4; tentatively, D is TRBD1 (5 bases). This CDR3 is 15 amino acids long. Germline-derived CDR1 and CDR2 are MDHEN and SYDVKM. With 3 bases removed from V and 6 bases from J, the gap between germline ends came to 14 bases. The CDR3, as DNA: TGTGCCAGCAGTTTCAAGGGGAAGCTTTATGAAAAACTGTTTTTT. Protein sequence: CASSFKGKLYEKLFF.

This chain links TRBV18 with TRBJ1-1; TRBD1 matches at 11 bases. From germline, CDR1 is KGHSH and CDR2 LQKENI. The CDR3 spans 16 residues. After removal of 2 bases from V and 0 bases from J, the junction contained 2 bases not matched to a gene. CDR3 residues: CASSPGQGALNTEAFF. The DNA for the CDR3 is TGTGCCAGCTCACCAGGACAGGGGGCTTTGAACACTGAAGCTTTCTTT.

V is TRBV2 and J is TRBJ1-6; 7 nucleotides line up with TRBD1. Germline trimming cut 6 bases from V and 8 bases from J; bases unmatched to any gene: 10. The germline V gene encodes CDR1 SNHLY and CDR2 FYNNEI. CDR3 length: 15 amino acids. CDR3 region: CASRRRDSHYSPLHF. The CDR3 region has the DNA TGTGCCAGCAGGCGCCGGGACAGCCACTATTCACCCCTCCACTTT. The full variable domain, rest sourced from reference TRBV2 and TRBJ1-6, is EPEVTQTPSHQVTQMGQEVILRCVPISNHLYFYWYRQILGQKVEFLVSFYNNEISEKSEIFDDQFSVERPDGSNFTLKIRSTKLEDSAMYFCASRRRDSHYSPLHFGNGTRLTVT.

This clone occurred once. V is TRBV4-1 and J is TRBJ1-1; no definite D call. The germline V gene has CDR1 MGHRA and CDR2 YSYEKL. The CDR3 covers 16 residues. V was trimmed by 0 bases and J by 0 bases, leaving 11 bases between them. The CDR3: CASSQDLVQMNTEAFF. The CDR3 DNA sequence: TGCGCCAGCAGCCAAGATCTCGTACAGATGAACACTGAAGCTTTCTTT.

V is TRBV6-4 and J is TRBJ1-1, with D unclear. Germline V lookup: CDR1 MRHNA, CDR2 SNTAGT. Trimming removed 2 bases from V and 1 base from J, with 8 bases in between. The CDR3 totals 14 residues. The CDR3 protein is CASSDTDKNTEAFF. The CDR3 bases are TGTGCCAGCAGTGACACAGACAAGAACACTGAAGCTTTCTTT.

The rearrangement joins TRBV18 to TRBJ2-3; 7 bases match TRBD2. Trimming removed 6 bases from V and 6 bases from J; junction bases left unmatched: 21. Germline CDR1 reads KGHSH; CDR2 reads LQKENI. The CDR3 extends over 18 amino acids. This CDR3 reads CASSPYDPSLAVGDTQYF. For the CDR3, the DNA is TGTGCCAGCTCGCCCTACGACCCCTCTCTAGCGGTGGGGGATACGCAGTATTTT.

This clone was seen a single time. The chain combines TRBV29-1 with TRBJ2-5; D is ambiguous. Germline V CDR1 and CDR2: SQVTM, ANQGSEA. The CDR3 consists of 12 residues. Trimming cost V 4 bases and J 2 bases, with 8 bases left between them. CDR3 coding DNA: TGCAGCGTTGGAGGCCAGCAAGAGACCCAGTACTTC. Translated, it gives CSVGGQQETQYF.

CDR3 bases: TGTGCCACCACAGTGGCTGGGGCCAACGTCCTGACTTTC. Translating it yields CATTVAGANVLTF. The chain recombines TRBV6-6 with TRBJ2-6; D uncertain. The germline V and J ends were trimmed by 10 bases and 2 bases, with 9 bases remaining between them. This CDR3 has 13 amino acids. CDR1 and CDR2 (germline): MNHNY, SVGAGI (reference sequence).

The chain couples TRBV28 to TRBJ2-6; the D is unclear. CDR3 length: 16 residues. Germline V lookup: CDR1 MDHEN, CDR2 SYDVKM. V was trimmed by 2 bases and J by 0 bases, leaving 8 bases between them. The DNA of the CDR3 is TGTGCCAGCAGTTTAGGAGATCTCTCTGGGGCCAACGTCCTGACTTTC. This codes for CASSLGDLSGANVLTF.

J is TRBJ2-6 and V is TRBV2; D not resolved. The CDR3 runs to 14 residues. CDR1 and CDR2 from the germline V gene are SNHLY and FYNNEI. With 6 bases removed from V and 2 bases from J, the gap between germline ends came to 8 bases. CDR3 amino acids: CASRENPGANVLTF. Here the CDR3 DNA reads TGTGCCAGCAGAGAGAACCCTGGGGCCAACGTCCTGACTTTC.

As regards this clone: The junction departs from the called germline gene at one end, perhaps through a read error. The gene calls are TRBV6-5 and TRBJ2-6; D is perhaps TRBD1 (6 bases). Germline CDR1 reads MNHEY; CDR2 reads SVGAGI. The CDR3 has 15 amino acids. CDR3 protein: CASSYPGSGANGLTF. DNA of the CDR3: TGTGCCAGCAGTTACCCGGGATCAGGGGCCAACGGCCTGACTTTC.

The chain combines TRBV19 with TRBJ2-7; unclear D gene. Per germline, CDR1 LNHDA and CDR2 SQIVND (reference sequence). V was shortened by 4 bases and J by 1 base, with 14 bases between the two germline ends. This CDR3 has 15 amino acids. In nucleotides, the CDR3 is TGTGCCAGTAGTAAACCAAGGTCAGGTTCCTACGAGCAGTACTTC. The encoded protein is CASSKPRSGSYEQYF.

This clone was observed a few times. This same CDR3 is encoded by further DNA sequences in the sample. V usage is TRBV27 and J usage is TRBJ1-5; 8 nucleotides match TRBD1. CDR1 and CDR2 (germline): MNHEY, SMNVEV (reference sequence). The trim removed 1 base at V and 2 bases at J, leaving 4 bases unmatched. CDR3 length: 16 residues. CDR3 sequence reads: CASSLFGQGGNQPQHF. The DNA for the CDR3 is TGTGCCAGCAGTTTATTCGGACAGGGTGGCAATCAGCCCCAGCATTTT.

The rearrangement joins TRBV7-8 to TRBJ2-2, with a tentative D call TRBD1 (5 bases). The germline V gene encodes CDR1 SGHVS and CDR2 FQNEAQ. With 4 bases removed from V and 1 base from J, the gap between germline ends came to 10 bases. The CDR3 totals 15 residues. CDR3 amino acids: CASSSGHLNTGELFF. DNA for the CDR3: TGTGCCAGCAGCTCTGGACACCTGAACACCGGGGAGCTGTTTTTT.

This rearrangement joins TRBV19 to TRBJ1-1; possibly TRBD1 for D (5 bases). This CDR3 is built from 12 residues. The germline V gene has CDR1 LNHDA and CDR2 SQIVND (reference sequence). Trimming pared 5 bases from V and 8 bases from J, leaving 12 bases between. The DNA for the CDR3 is TGTGCCAGTAGTTCCCCCGACAGAGAAGCTTTCTTT. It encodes CASSSPDREAFF.

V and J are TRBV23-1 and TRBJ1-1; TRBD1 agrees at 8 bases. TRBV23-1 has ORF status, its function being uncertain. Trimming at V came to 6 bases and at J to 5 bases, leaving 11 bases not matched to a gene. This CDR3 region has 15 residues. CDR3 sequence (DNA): TGCGCCAGCAGCACCCTGACAGGGGTAGTAACTGAAGCTTTCTTT. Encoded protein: CASSTLTGVVTEAFF.

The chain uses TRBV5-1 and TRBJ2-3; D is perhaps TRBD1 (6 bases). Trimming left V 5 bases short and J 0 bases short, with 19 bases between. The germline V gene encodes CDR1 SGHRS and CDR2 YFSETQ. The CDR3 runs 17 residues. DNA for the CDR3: TGCGCCAGCAGATGGACAGCTACCACAGCCAGCACAGATACGCAGTATTTT. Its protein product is CASRWTATTASTDTQYF.

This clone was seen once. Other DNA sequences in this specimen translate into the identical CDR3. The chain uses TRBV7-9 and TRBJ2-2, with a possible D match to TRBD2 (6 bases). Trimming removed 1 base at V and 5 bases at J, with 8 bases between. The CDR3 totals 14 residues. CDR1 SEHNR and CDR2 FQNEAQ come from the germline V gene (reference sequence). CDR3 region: CASSLVGGTGELFF. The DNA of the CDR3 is TGTGCCAGCAGCTTAGTAGGAGGGACCGGGGAGCTGTTTTTT.

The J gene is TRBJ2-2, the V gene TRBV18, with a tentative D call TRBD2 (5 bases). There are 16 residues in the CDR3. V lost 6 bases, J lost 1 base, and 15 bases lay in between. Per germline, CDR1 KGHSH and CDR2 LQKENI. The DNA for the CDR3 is TGTGCCAGCTCCTCTAGCACTGGGTTGAACACCGGGGAGCTGTTTTTT. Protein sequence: CASSSSTGLNTGELFF.

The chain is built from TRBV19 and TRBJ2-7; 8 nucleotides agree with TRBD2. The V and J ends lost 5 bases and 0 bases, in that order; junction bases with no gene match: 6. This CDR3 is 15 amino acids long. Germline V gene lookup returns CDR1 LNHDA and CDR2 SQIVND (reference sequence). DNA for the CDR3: TGTGCCAGTAGTCCATTAGCGGGAAACTCCTACGAGCAGTACTTC. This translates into CASSPLAGNSYEQYF. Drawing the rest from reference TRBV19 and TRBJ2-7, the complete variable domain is DGGITQSPKYLFRKEGQNVTLSCEQNLNHDAMYWYRQDPGQGLRLIYYSQIVNDFQKGDIAEGYSVSREKKESFPLTVTSAQKNPTAFYLCASSPLAGNSYEQYFGPGTRLTVT.

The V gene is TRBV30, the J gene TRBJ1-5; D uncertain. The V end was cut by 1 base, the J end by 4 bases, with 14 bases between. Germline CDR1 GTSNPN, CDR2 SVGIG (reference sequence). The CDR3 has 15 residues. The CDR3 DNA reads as TGTGCCTGGAGTGAAGGTGTGGGCGTTAATCAGCCCCAGCATTTT. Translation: CAWSEGVGVNQPQHF. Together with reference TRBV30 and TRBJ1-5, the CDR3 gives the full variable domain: SQTIHQWPATLVQPVGSPLSLECTVEGTSNPNLYWYRQAAGRGLQLLFYSVGIGQISSEVPQNLSASRPQDRQFILSSKKLLLSDSGFYLCAWSEGVGVNQPQHFGDGTRLSIL.